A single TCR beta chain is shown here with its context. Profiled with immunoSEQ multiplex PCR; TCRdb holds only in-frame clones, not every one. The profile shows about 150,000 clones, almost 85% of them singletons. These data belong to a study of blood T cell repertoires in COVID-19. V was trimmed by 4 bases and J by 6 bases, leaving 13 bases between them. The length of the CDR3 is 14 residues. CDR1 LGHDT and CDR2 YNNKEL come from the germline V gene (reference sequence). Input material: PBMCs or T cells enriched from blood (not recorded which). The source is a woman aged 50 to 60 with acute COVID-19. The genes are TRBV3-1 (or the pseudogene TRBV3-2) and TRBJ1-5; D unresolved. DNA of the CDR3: TGTGCCAGCAGCCTAGGAAGGTGGAGTCAGCCCCAGCATTTT. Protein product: CASSLGRWSQPQHF.